This T cell receptor beta chain derives from a study of identical twins (dated by TCRdb to 2016 to 2017). About the investigation overall: The study deep-sequenced TCR alpha and beta repertoires from monozygotic twins, unrelated adults of various ages and cord blood to test whether fetal clonotypes persist. To rule out contamination, replicate twin experiments were performed at different times with different library preparation protocols. Study-wide findings and limitations: Because the same donors could not be followed over many years, conclusions were based on cross-sectional statistical analysis. Out-of-frame TCR alpha sequences shared between twins showed an excess of low generation-probability sequences compared with coincidental sharing between unrelated individuals. Excess twin sharing in beta out-of-frame sequences was weaker because fewer shared sequences lowered the signal-to-noise ratio. Fewer insertions were carried by abundant cord blood beta clonotypes, a similar but weaker trend appeared in young adult naive repertoires, and no such trend appeared in memory repertoires. In monozygotic twins, recombination models systematically underestimated out-of-frame TCR alpha sharing, but the models matched the sharing seen between unrelated individuals. Zero-insertion analyses could be partly confounded by invariant T cells such as MAIT and iNKT, though diverse VJ usage argued against such confounding for most clonotypes.

Library preparation used 5' RACE. The reads were generated on an Illumina HiSeq 2000. A universal primer binding site was added through template switching, and the final cDNA carried a unique molecular identifier so that TCR cDNA molecules could be counted accurately. Specific primers in the conserved constant-segment region were used to synthesize first-strand cDNA for TCR alpha and beta chains. To control for contamination, every cDNA library carried two barcodes: a SMART-Mk sample barcode plus Illumina barcodes. TruSeq adapter sequences and Illumina sample barcodes were added in two successive PCR steps. The TCR alpha and beta cDNA libraries were sequenced on the Illumina HiSeq platform using custom primers. Per the authors' processing: MiGEC was used to process raw reads and extract unique molecular identifiers, and MiXCR was used to find CDR3 positions. For each individual, recombination models were inferred using an EM algorithm with the repgenHMM and IGoR tools. Shared clonotype analysis was performed with the tcR package in R, normalizing sharing by the product of cloneset sizes. To study raw recombination without the effects of thymic and clonal selection, out-of-frame nonproductive sequences were analyzed. TCRdb handled the public reads itself, with Q25 trimming in fastp and clone calling in MiXCR, and kept productive beta chains. When rows share a CDR3 protein, they turn into one entry using the most common DNA and genes. These V and J calls are TCRdb output, not the study's own analysis. The sample has over 500,000 distinct CDR3 sequences on record, about 20% of them singletons. Under 0.95% of the sample is taken by the ten largest.

Only healthy Caucasian donors were included. The twin cohort comprised three pairs of female monozygotic twins, all aged about 18 to 29 years. Positive isolation kits from Invitrogen were used to isolate CD4+ and CD8+ T cell populations. Of note for this clonotype: Its target antigen remains unknown. The input lacks base qualities; no much larger clone sits a single base away.

This sample was shared with a second study, whose subject was T cells expressing NK-cell markers. According to the second study: TCR beta-chain repertoires were profiled in sorted CD3+CD56+NKG2C+, CD3+CD56+NKG2C- and CD3+CD56-NKG2C+ T-cell subsets from several donors. Of the eight sequenced donors, seven were found to be HCMV-seropositive and one was found to be HCMV-seronegative. To restrict sorting to alphabetaTCR-expressing T cells, an anti-gammadeltaTCR antibody was added in several experiments. For roughly 6 donors, the dominant CD3+CD56+NKG2C+ clonotypes were among the top 10 CD8+ clonotypes and accounted for about 1.0-7.5% of CD8+ T cells. Those dominant clonotypes were again the most abundant among CD3+CD56-NKG2C+ cells in four donors, at about 25-60.1%. Whether the expanded NKG2C-expressing T cell clones were specific for HCMV antigens was left unclear. The eight sequenced donors were randomly selected healthy volunteers, three men and five women. HCMV serostatus was determined by detecting HCMV-specific IgG in serum with a commercial ELISA kit. MIGEC was used to demultiplex reads and group the reads by UMI, and MiTCR was used to assemble and quantify clonotypes. To remove erroneous sequences, TCR cDNA sequences were retained only when supported by two or more reads. The tcR package was used for downstream repertoire analysis, and clonotypes were matched across fractions by CDR3 nucleotide sequence plus V segment. VDJmatch was used to annotate antigen specificity against VDJdb, with one amino acid substitution allowed in CDR3.

The sequence was collected from a woman younger than 30 in good health. Sequencing was done on a sample of CD4+ T cells sorted from blood.

The CDR3 in this case is CASRPGQGSYEQYF. The DNA sequence is TGCGCCAGCAGACCGGGACAGGGGTCCTACGAGCAGTACTTC. The V gene is TRBV5-1 and the J gene is TRBJ2-7, with 10 bases aligning to TRBD1. CDR1 is given as SGHRS and CDR2 as YFSETQ, both from the germline V gene. The cysteine opens and the phenylalanine closes a CDR3 of 14 amino acids. Here the CDR3 DNA is all that survives: 42 bases in frame from base 1. At the junction V is shortened by 5 bases and J by 1 base; bases outside the gene matches: 3.